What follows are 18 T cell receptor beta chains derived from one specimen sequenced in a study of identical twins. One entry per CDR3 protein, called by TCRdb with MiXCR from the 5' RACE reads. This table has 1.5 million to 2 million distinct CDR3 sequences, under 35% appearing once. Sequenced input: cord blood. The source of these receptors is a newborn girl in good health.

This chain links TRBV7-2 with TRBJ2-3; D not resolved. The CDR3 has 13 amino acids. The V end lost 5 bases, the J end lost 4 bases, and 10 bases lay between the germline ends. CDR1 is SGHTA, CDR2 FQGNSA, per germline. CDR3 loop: CASSQDWPDTQYF. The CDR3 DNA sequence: TGTGCCAGCAGCCAAGACTGGCCAGATACGCAGTATTTT.

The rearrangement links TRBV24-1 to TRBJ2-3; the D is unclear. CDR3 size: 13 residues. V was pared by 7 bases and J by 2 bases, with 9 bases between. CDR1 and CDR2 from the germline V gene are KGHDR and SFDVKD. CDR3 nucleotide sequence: TGTGCCACCAGAAGCTCGCACACAGATACGCAGTATTTT. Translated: CATRSSHTDTQYF.

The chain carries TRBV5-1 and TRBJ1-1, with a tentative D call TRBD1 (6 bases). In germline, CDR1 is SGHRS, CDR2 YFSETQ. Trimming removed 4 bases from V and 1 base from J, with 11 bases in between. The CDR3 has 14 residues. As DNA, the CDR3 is TGCGCCAGCAGCCCCTGGGGACAGAACACTGAAGCTTTCTTT. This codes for CASSPWGQNTEAFF.

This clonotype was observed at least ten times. The CDR3 here is CASSQVPAGRNEQFF. Here the CDR3 DNA reads TGCGCCAGCAGCCAAGTTCCAGCGGGGCGCAATGAGCAGTTCTTC. The genes are TRBV4-1 and TRBJ2-1, with TRBD2 identical over 7 bases. The CDR3 totals 15 residues. Per germline, CDR1 MGHRA and CDR2 YSYEKL. Losses at the gene ends were 1 base for V and 6 bases for J; bases not matched to a gene: 6.

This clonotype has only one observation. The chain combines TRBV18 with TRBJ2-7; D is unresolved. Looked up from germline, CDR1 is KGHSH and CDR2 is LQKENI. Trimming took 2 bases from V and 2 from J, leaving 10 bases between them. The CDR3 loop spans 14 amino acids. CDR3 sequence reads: CASSPKVTPYEQYF. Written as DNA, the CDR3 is TGTGCCAGCTCACCAAAAGTTACCCCCTACGAGCAGTACTTC.

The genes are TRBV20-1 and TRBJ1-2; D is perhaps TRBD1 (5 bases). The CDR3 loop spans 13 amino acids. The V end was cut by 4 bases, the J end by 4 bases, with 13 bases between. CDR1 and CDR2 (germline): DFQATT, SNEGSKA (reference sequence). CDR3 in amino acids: CSAIARGGYGYTF. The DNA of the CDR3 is TGCAGTGCTATTGCCCGGGGGGGCTATGGCTACACCTTC.

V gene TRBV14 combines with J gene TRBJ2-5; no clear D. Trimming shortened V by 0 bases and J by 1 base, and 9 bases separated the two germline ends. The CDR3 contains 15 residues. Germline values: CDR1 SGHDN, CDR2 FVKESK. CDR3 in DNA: TGTGCCAGCAGCCAAGATATTGGGCTCCAAGAGACCCAGTACTTC. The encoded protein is CASSQDIGLQETQYF.

The CDR3 is CASSDGVGVGAFF. In DNA, the CDR3 is TGTGCCAGCAGTGATGGGGTCGGCGTAGGAGCTTTCTTT. V gene TRBV6-1 combines with J gene TRBJ1-1; D is unresolved. V lost 3 bases, J lost 10 bases, and 15 bases lay in between. CDR1 is MNHNS, CDR2 SASEGT, per germline. The CDR3 runs 13 residues.

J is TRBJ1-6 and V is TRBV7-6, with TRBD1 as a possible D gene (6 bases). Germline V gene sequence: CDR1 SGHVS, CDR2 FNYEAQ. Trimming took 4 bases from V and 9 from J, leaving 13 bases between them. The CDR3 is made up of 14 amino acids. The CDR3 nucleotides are TGTGCCAGCAGCTGGGCCAGGGGCATTTCACCCCTCCACTTT. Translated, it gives CASSWARGISPLHF.

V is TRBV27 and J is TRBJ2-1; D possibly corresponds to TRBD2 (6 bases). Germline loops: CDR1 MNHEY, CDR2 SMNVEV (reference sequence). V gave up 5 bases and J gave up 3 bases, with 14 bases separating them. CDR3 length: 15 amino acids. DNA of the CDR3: TGTGCCAGCAGTATTGGGACTGGGCTCTACAATGAGCAGTTCTTC. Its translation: CASSIGTGLYNEQFF.

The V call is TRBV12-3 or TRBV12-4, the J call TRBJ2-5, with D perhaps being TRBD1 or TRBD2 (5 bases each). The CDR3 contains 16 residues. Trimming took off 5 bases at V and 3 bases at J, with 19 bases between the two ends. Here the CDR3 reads CASSEGNSALKETQYF. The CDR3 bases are TGTGCCAGCAGTGAGGGGAATAGCGCTCTGAAAGAGACCCAGTACTTC.

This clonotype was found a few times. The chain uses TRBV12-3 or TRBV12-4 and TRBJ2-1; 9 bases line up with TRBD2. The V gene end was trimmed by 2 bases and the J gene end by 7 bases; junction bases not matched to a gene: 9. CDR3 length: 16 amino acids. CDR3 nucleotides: TGTGCCAGCAGTTTACCGCGGGGGGGCCTGAGGAATGAGCAGTTCTTC. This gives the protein CASSLPRGGLRNEQFF.

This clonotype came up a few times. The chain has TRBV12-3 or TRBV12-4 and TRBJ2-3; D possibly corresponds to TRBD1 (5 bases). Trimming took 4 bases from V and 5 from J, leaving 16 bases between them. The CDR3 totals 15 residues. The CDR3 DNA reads TGTGCCAGCAGTTCCCGCGCAGGGCGGATAGATACGCAGTATTTT. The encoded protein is CASSSRAGRIDTQYF.

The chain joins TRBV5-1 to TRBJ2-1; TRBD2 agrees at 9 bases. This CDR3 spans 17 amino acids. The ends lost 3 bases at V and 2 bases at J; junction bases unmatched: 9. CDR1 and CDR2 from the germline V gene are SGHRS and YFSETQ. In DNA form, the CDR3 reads TGCGCCAGCAGCTGGACATTTAGCGGGAGCACCTACAATGAGCAGTTCTTC. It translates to CASSWTFSGSTYNEQFF.

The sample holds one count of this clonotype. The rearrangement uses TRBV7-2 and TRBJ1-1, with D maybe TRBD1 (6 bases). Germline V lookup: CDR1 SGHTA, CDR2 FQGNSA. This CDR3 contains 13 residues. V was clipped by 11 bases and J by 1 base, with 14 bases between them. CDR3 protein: CAGGGQSNTEAFF. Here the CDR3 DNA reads TGTGCCGGCGGTGGACAGTCGAACACTGAAGCTTTCTTT.

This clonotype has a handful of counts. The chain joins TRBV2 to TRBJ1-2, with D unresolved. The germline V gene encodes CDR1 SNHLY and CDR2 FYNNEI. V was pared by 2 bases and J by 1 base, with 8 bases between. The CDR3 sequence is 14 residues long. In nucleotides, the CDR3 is TGTGCCAGCAGTGAACGGAACAGTAACTATGGCTACACCTTC. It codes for CASSERNSNYGYTF.

This CDR3 is CSAGPGRGNSPLHF. The DNA for the CDR3 is TGCAGTGCGGGTCCGGGCAGGGGAAACTCACCCCTCCACTTT. The V and J genes are TRBV20-1 and TRBJ1-6, with D tentatively TRBD1 (6 bases). CDR3 length equals 14 residues. V was cut by 6 bases and J by 10 bases, with 19 bases left in between. Germline CDR1 DFQATT, CDR2 SNEGSKA (reference sequence).

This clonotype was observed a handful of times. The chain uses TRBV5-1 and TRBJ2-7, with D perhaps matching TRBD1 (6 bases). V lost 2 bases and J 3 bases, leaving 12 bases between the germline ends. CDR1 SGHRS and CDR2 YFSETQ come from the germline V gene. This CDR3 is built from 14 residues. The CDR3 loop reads CASSFRGHHYEQYF. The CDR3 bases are TGCGCCAGCAGCTTCCGGGGACACCACTACGAGCAGTACTTC.